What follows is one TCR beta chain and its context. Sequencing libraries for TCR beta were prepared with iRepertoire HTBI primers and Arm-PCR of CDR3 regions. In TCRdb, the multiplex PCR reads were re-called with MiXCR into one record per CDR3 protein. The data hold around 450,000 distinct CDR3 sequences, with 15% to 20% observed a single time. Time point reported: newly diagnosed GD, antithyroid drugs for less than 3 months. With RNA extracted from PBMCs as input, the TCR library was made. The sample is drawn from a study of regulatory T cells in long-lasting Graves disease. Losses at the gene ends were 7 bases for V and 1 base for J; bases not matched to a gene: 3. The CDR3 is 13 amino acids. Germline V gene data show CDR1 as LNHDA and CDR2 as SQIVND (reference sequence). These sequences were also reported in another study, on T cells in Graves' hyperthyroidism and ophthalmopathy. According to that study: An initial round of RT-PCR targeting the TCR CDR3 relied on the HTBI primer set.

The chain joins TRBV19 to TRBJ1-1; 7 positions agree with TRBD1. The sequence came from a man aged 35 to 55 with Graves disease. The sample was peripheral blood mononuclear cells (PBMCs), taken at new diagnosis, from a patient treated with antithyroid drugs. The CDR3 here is CASMNRGNTEAFF. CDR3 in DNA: TGTGCCAGTATGAACAGGGGGAACACTGAAGCTTTCTTT.